These 9 T cell receptor beta chains were all obtained from the same sample, sequenced in a study of T cells expressing NK-cell markers. Using the 5' RACE reads, TCRdb records one entry per CDR3 protein without DNA. This specimen shows some 600,000 distinct CDR3 sequences; the ten leading clones hold 3.5% to 4.5%. Sequences were obtained from blood T cells: a sorted CD56 or NKG2C T cell subset, CD4+ or CD8+ T cells, or bulk PBMC T cells (not recorded which). Receptors originate from a man aged 18 to 30 in good health.

The chain joins TRBV3-1 to TRBJ2-5; TCRdb lists TRBD1, though no DNA is available to test this call. Germline CDR1 reads LGHDT; CDR2 reads YNNKEL (reference sequence). The CDR3 runs to 17 residues. CDR3 sequence reads: CASSQDLIRTEAQTQYF.

The chain recombines TRBV5-5 with TRBJ2-2; TCRdb names TRBD1, which stays unverified in the absence of DNA. CDR3 length equals 17 residues. Germline V gene sequence: CDR1 SGHKS, CDR2 YYEKEE (reference sequence). The CDR3 protein is CASSLDVGHENTGELFF.

The CDR3 loop is CASSPLLDRRGTFF. The chain uses TRBV27 and TRBJ1-1; TCRdb's D call, TRBD1, is unchecked because there is no DNA. This CDR3 region has 14 residues. Germline-derived CDR1 and CDR2 are MNHEY and SMNVEV (reference sequence).

The rearrangement joins TRBV28 to TRBJ1-3. This CDR3 has 11 residues. Germline V gene data show CDR1 as MDHEN and CDR2 as SYDVKM. The CDR3 protein is CASSSSNTIYF. Supplemented by reference TRBV28 and TRBJ1-3, the full variable domain reads DVKVTQSSRYLVKRTGEKVFLECVQDMDHENMFWYRQDPGLGLRLIYFSYDVKMKEKGDIPEGYSVSREKKERFSLILESASTNQTSMYLCASSSSNTIYFGEGSWLTVV.

This chain links TRBV6-5 with TRBJ1-1; TCRdb selects TRBD1, and the lack of DNA leaves this call unchecked. Germline V gives CDR1 MNHEY, CDR2 SVGAGI. The CDR3 spans 14 residues. The CDR3: CASSYSIIEGLAFF.

This sequence joins TRBV20-1 and TRBJ2-3; TCRdb's D gene call, TRBD2, goes unchecked for lack of DNA. Germline lookup yields CDR1 DFQATT and CDR2 SNEGSKA (reference sequence). The CDR3 runs to 15 residues. CDR3 sequence reads: CSARRRAGGTDTQYF.

The chain employs TRBV5-1 and TRBJ2-6; without DNA, the TCRdb call of TRBD2 cannot be checked. The CDR3 covers 14 residues. CDR1 and CDR2 (germline): SGHRS, YFSETQ. CDR3 in amino acids: CASTSASGANVLTF.

The V call is TRBV29-1, the J call TRBJ2-1; the D gene TCRdb calls, TRBD2, cannot be checked with no DNA. The CDR3 has 15 residues. Germline V lookup: CDR1 SQVTM, CDR2 ANQGSEA. The CDR3 reads CSVAVAGHSYNEQFF.

V usage is TRBV3-1 and J usage is TRBJ2-3. The CDR3 totals 14 residues. Germline CDR1 reads LGHDT; CDR2 reads YNNKEL (reference sequence). The CDR3 is CASSRSSSADTQYF.